This entry describes one T cell receptor (beta chain). Antigen: not known. The length of the CDR3 is 12 residues. Germline values: CDR1 MNHEY, CDR2 SVGAGI. V lost 6 bases and J lost 11; bases outside the gene matches: 9. Primers included in the PCR were 60 Vbeta and 13 Jbeta primers. TCRdb's copy holds only in-frame clones and misses some; the assay was immunoSEQ multiplex PCR. The sample has under 200,000 clones, 68% seen once. The data stem from a study of cytomegalovirus exposure and HLA in healthy donors. General study findings and limits: What TCR beta sequences reportedly achieved was accurate prediction of HLA-A and HLA-B alleles in most subjects.

Every donor was a healthy person donating bone marrow. Sequenced: PBMCs. This chain uses TRBV6-5 with TRBJ1-1, with TRBD1 matching 7 bases. This receptor was identified in a woman aged 40 to 50 in good health and CMV-seropositive. CDR3 in amino acids: CASSQGQKMAFF. In DNA form, the CDR3 reads TGTGCCAGCAGCCAGGGACAGAAAATGGCTTTCTTT.